This T cell receptor (beta chain) was recovered during a study of blood T cell repertoires in COVID-19 (dated by TCRdb to the early 2020s). As for the study more broadly: Collaborator samples came from the United States, Italy and Spain and covered acute and convalescent phases of COVID-19. Samples came from the ongoing ImmuneRACE study (first 160 participants) plus 1,254 subjects from 6 global collaborators. The prospective study material was composed of cDNA or gDNA derived from T cells, B-cell-depleted T cells, or PBMCs. A freely available public database, intended as a resource for researchers studying the immune response to SARS-CoV-2, is where the repertoires were released. Where available, HLA class I and class II types were taken from metadata supplied by the sample provider and were not determined by assay-based typing. Sample metadata almost always included a de-identified subject ID, COVID-19 status, age in years and sex. Subjects who had been exposed to COVID-19, were actively infected with it, or had recovered from it provided the deeply sampled blood TCRbeta repertoires that made up the dataset.

This clone came up a few times. The clone's antigen remains unknown. Base quality data are lacking; no much larger clone is found one base away. One collaborating source in Seattle enrolled patients during active infection and followed them longitudinally through the course of disease. Each collaborating institution followed its own protocols to collect whole blood in K2EDTA tubes. For TCRbeta analysis, collaborator samples were shipped as frozen whole blood, as isolated PBMCs, or as DNA extracted from either sample type. What the authors observed across the whole study: The amount of clinical and demographic metadata varied by source and participant and was provided uncurated.

The immunoSEQ Assay, a bias-controlled multiplex PCR, was used to amplify TCRbeta CDR3 regions from genomic DNA. The paper's processing steps were these. Within the assay, amplification of reference gene primers was used to estimate how many nucleated cells each sample contained. Sequence reads were collapsed and filtered to measure the absolute abundance of every unique TCRbeta CDR3 rearrangement. Productive Simpson clonality was computed per sample as the square root of Simpson's diversity index over productive rearrangements. TCRdb limited this immuneACCESS table to in-frame rearrangements with V and J called. A share of clones is missing; checked studies link under half to unresolved V genes, and the rest is unexplained. V and J calls and clone size come straight from that table; D and trimming were deduced from the DNA. This sample lists over 60,000 clones; approximately 84% were detected once. The ten top clones hold 13% of the sample.

This clonotype originated in a man aged 50-59 years with COVID-19, enrolled during active disease. Input material: peripheral blood.

The DNA reads TGTGCCAGCAGCTTAGTATCAGGGGACACTGAAGCTTTCTTT. Its amino acids are CASSLVSGDTEAFF. This receptor chain uses TRBV7-8 and TRBJ1-1; the best D guess is TRBD1, with 6 bases matching. The V end loses 1 base and the J end loses 3 bases, and a stretch of 9 bases separates them. The CDR3, cysteine through phenylalanine, is 14 amino acids long. This entry keeps only the CDR3 DNA: 42 bases, framed from base 1. From a lookup of the germline V gene, CDR1 and CDR2 are SGHVS and FQNEAQ.